Sequencing of this T cell receptor beta chain was carried out in a study of blood T cells in healthy people across ages. Germline V lookup: CDR1 SGHTA, CDR2 FQGNSA. Trimming stripped 4 bases from V and 9 bases from J, with 22 bases between. The CDR3 has 15 residues. Together with a sample-barcoded 5' primer, a J-beta primer mix was included in a second PCR lasting roughly 6 to 12 cycles. A single record per CDR3 protein comes from TCRdb applying MiXCR to the 5' RACE reads. Counted here are 890,000 or so distinct CDR3 sequences, around 62% occurring once; the ten biggest clones make up 25% to 30%. General observations from the study: Diversity figures based on one million T cells were deemed too low.

Samples each yielded at least 5 micrograms of total RNA. Worth noting for this clonotype: Its antigen is as yet unknown.

The TCR originated in a man in his thirties or forties in good health. The rearrangement links TRBV7-2 to TRBJ2-7, with a possible D match to TRBD2 (6 bases). The sample comprised blood. This chain's CDR3 is CASSSMGGPMIGQYF. CDR3 bases: TGTGCCAGCAGCTCGATGGGGGGACCCATGATCGGGCAGTACTTC.